The 5 T cell receptor beta chains listed next were all sequenced from one sample in a study of T cell responses to AZD1222 COVID-19 vaccine. Sequencing was performed with immunoSEQ multiplex PCR; in TCRdb, only in-frame clones are kept and a portion is missing. This sample has roughly 180,000 clones, with about 91% found just once. Sequencing was performed on peripheral blood, taken on day 0 of AZD1222 vaccination. These TCRs come from an adult in good health.

The chain combines TRBV29-1 with TRBJ1-1; 8 nucleotides line up with TRBD1. The V and J ends lost 6 bases and 1 base, in that order; junction bases with no gene match: 4. This CDR3 region has 13 residues. Germline assignment: CDR1 SQVTM and CDR2 ANQGSEA. The CDR3 region has the DNA TGCAGCGTCGACACAGGGGGGAACACTGAAGCTTTCTTT. Translated, it gives CSVDTGGNTEAFF.

In the case of this clone: Other DNA sequences in this specimen translate into the identical CDR3. V gene TRBV24-1 combines with J gene TRBJ2-2, with 11 bases lining up with TRBD1. V trimming: 3 bases; J trimming: 5 bases; junction bases outside the gene matches: 4. The CDR3 extends over 16 amino acids. CDR1 and CDR2 from the germline V gene are KGHDR and SFDVKD. CDR3 sequence reads: CATSDTGTGGTGELFF. CDR3 DNA: TGTGCCACCAGTGATACCGGGACAGGGGGTACCGGGGAGCTGTTTTTT.

The chain has TRBV24-1 and TRBJ2-7; D call uncertain. V gave up 2 bases and J gave up 6 bases, with 13 bases separating them. Per the germline V gene, CDR1 is KGHDR and CDR2 is SFDVKD. The CDR3 sequence is 14 residues long. The CDR3 nucleotides read TGTGCCACCAGTGATTCCCCCGGCATAGGCGAGCAGTACTTC. Its protein is CATSDSPGIGEQYF.

Note on this clone: The sample holds other DNA sequences that translate to the same CDR3. V usage is TRBV11-3 and J usage is TRBJ1-6; D gene uncertain. CDR1 is SGHNT and CDR2 is YENEEA in the germline V gene. There are 14 residues in the CDR3. Trimming cost V 9 bases and J 6 bases, with 15 bases left between them. The CDR3 nucleotides read TGTGCCAGTAGCCTGGGCCCGGTTAATTCACCCCTCCACTTT. Translating it yields CASSLGPVNSPLHF. Complete variable domain (other parts from reference TRBV11-3 and TRBJ1-6): EAGVVQSPRYKIIEKKQPVAFWCNPISGHNTLYWYLQNLGQGPELLIRYENEEAVDDSQLPKDRFSAERLKGVDSTLKIQPAELGDSAVYLCASSLGPVNSPLHFGNGTRLTVT.

This sequence joins TRBV2 and TRBJ2-3; TRBD1 is a possible D gene (5 bases). The CDR3 has 15 residues. CDR1 is SNHLY, CDR2 FYNNEI, per germline. The ends were cut back, 6 bases at V and 2 bases at J, with 15 bases in the middle. This chain's CDR3 is CASSRTPTNTDTQYF. Written as DNA, the CDR3 is TGTGCCAGCAGCCGGACACCCACCAACACAGATACGCAGTATTTT.